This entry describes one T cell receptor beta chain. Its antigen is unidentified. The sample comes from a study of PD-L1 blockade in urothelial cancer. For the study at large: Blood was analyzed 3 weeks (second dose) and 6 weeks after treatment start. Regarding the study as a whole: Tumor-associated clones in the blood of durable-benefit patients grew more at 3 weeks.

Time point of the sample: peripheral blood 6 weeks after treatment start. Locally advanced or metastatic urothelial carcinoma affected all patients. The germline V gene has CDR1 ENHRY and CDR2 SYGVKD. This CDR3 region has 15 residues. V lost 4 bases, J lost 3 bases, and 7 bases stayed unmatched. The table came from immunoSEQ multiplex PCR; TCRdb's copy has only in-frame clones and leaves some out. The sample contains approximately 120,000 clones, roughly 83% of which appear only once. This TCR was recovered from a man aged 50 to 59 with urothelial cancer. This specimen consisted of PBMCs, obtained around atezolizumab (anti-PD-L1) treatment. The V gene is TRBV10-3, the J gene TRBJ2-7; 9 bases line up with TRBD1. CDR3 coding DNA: TGTGCCATCAGTGCGTTGGACAGGGGCCTCTACGAGCAGTACTTC. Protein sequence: CAISALDRGLYEQYF.